A selection of T cell receptor beta chains follows, all from one sample in a study of cytomegalovirus exposure and HLA in healthy donors. Here immunoSEQ multiplex PCR was the method, and the copy in TCRdb shows in-frame clones only, minus some. Of 150,000 to 200,000 clones detected, around four fifths appear once; the ten largest clones hold roughly 9.3%. Material: PBMCs. These TCRs come from a man aged 18 to 35 in good health and CMV-seropositive. Each CDR3 is given with its conserved first and last residue. The order of the fields is J gene, clone size, D gene, V gene, CDR3 protein, CDR3 DNA. A D gene is named only where the DNA matches it firmly. Clone size, where shown, is once, few, many, or a class for clones that have expanded.

j_gene: TRBJ1-2
abundance: NA
d_gene: NA
v_gene: TRBV7-2
CDR3aa: CASSLAGDYGYTF
CDR3nt: TGTGCCAGCAGCTTAGCCGGTGACTATGGCTACACCTTC

j_gene: TRBJ1-4
abundance: NA
d_gene: NA
v_gene: TRBV13
CDR3aa: CASSVMGFGEKLFF
CDR3nt: TGTGCCAGCAGCGTTATGGGCTTTGGGGAAAAACTGTTTTTT

j_gene: TRBJ1-5
abundance: NA
d_gene: NA
v_gene: TRBV19
CDR3aa: CASSIARASNQPQHF
CDR3nt: TGTGCCAGTAGTATCGCCAGGGCCAGCAATCAGCCCCAGCATTTT

j_gene: TRBJ2-7
abundance: NA
d_gene: NA
v_gene: TRBV30
CDR3aa: CAWSPLGAEQYF
CDR3nt: TGTGCCTGGAGTCCTCTGGGCGCCGAGCAGTACTTC

j_gene: TRBJ2-7
abundance: NA
d_gene: NA
v_gene: TRBV29-1
CDR3aa: CSVYQSSYEQYF
CDR3nt: TGCAGCGTCTACCAAAGCTCCTACGAGCAGTACTTC

j_gene: TRBJ1-1
abundance: NA
d_gene: NA
v_gene: TRBV6-1
CDR3aa: CASSPGLHTEAFF
CDR3nt: TGTGCCAGCAGTCCAGGGCTGCACACTGAAGCTTTCTTT

j_gene: TRBJ2-1
abundance: NA
d_gene: NA
v_gene: TRBV6-4
CDR3aa: CASSDTGSAYNEQFF
CDR3nt: TGTGCCAGCAGTGATACCGGGTCTGCCTACAATGAGCAGTTCTTC

j_gene: TRBJ2-3
abundance: NA
d_gene: NA
v_gene: TRBV5-1
CDR3aa: CASSLEPADTQYF
CDR3nt: TGCGCCAGCAGCTTGGAGCCTGCAGATACGCAGTATTTT

j_gene: TRBJ2-5
abundance: NA
d_gene: NA
v_gene: TRBV4-1
CDR3aa: CASRQLGREYQETQYF
CDR3nt: TGCGCCAGCAGACAATTGGGAAGGGAGTACCAAGAGACCCAGTACTTC

j_gene: TRBJ2-7
abundance: few
d_gene: NA
v_gene: TRBV6-5
CDR3aa: CASTLGGSYEQYF
CDR3nt: TGTGCCAGCACCCTCGGGGGCTCCTACGAGCAGTACTTC

j_gene: TRBJ2-1
abundance: NA
d_gene: NA
v_gene: TRBV12-5
CDR3aa: CASGLHASSYNEQFF
CDR3nt: TGTGCTAGTGGTTTGCATGCGAGCTCCTACAATGAGCAGTTCTTC

j_gene: TRBJ1-2
abundance: NA
d_gene: TRBD1
v_gene: TRBV13
CDR3aa: CASSSRQDRGERYGYTF
CDR3nt: TGTGCCAGCAGCTCACGACAGGACAGGGGAGAGAGGTATGGCTACACCTTC

j_gene: TRBJ2-6
abundance: NA
d_gene: NA
v_gene: TRBV5-4
CDR3aa: CASSQRGSGANVLTF
CDR3nt: TGTGCCAGCAGCCAAAGGGGTTCTGGGGCCAACGTCCTGACTTTC

j_gene: TRBJ1-1
abundance: NA
d_gene: TRBD1
v_gene: TRBV6-6
CDR3aa: CASGGQGNTEAFF
CDR3nt: TGTGCCAGCGGGGGACAGGGGAACACTGAAGCTTTCTTT

j_gene: TRBJ2-1
abundance: few
d_gene: TRBD2
v_gene: TRBV18
CDR3aa: CASSPLAAYNEQFF
CDR3nt: TGTGCCAGCTCACCGCTAGCGGCCTACAATGAGCAGTTCTTC

j_gene: TRBJ1-2
abundance: NA
d_gene: NA
v_gene: TRBV4-1
CDR3aa: CASSQDPRRPGNYGYTF
CDR3nt: TGCGCCAGCAGCCAAGATCCCCGCCGTCCGGGGAACTATGGCTACACCTTC

j_gene: TRBJ1-2
abundance: NA
d_gene: NA
v_gene: TRBV4-1
CDR3aa: CASYDGRPHGYTF
CDR3nt: TGCGCCAGCTACGATGGCAGGCCCCATGGTTACACCTTC

j_gene: TRBJ2-2
abundance: NA
d_gene: TRBD1
v_gene: TRBV19
CDR3aa: CASYYRTGGGGELFF
CDR3nt: TGTGCCAGTTACTACCGGACAGGGGGCGGCGGGGAGCTGTTTTTT

j_gene: TRBJ2-1
abundance: NA
d_gene: TRBD2
v_gene: TRBV5-1
CDR3aa: CASRLLGGLAGVREQFF
CDR3nt: TGCGCCAGCAGACTCCTGGGGGGACTAGCGGGAGTTCGCGAGCAGTTCTTC

j_gene: TRBJ2-1
abundance: NA
d_gene: TRBD2
v_gene: TRBV10-3
CDR3aa: CAISVTGTLAARGGEQFF
CDR3nt: TGTGCCATCAGTGTTACAGGGACACTAGCGGCCCGGGGGGGTGAGCAGTTCTTC

j_gene: TRBJ2-5
abundance: NA
d_gene: TRBD1
v_gene: TRBV6-6
CDR3aa: CASSRDSQETQYF
CDR3nt: TGTGCCAGCAGCCGGGACAGCCAAGAGACCCAGTACTTC

j_gene: TRBJ2-1
abundance: NA
d_gene: NA
v_gene: TRBV2
CDR3aa: CASSPPNPTYNEQFF
CDR3nt: TGTGCCAGCAGCCCACCTAATCCTACCTACAATGAGCAGTTCTTC

j_gene: TRBJ2-3
abundance: NA
d_gene: TRBD1
v_gene: TRBV5-4
CDR3aa: CASSLGTGKRADTQYF
CDR3nt: TGTGCCAGCAGCTTAGGGACAGGGAAAAGGGCAGATACGCAGTATTTT

j_gene: TRBJ2-6
abundance: NA
d_gene: NA
v_gene: TRBV6-4
CDR3aa: CASSEDSSGANVLTF
CDR3nt: TGTGCCAGCAGTGAGGACAGCTCTGGGGCCAACGTCCTGACTTTC

j_gene: TRBJ1-1
abundance: NA
d_gene: TRBD1
v_gene: TRBV7-6
CDR3aa: CASSLGGPGQGTEVNTEAFF
CDR3nt: TGTGCCAGCAGCTTAGGGGGACCGGGACAGGGAACTGAGGTGAACACTGAAGCTTTCTTT

j_gene: TRBJ1-1
abundance: NA
d_gene: TRBD1
v_gene: TRBV19
CDR3aa: CASSALPGQGGPETEAFF
CDR3nt: TGTGCCAGTAGTGCGCTACCGGGACAGGGGGGGCCCGAAACTGAAGCTTTCTTT

j_gene: TRBJ1-5
abundance: once
d_gene: NA
v_gene: TRBV28
CDR3aa: CASSLSGAAQPQHF
CDR3nt: TGTGCCAGCAGTTTATCTGGGGCAGCTCAGCCCCAGCATTTT

j_gene: TRBJ2-1
abundance: NA
d_gene: NA
v_gene: TRBV13
CDR3aa: CASSQRTENNEQFF
CDR3nt: TGTGCCAGCAGCCAACGGACAGAGAACAATGAGCAGTTCTTC

j_gene: TRBJ2-6
abundance: few
d_gene: TRBD1
v_gene: TRBV7-7
CDR3aa: CASSLRDRGSGANVLTF
CDR3nt: TGTGCTAGCAGCCTCCGGGACAGGGGGTCTGGGGCCAACGTCCTGACTTTC

j_gene: TRBJ2-3
abundance: few
d_gene: NA
v_gene: TRBV10-1
CDR3aa: CASSEQWGVGTDTQYF
CDR3nt: TGCGCCAGCAGTGAGCAGTGGGGGGTCGGCACAGATACGCAGTATTTT

j_gene: TRBJ2-7
abundance: NA
d_gene: NA
v_gene: TRBV25-1
CDR3aa: CASSPAGYRGSYEQYF
CDR3nt: TGTGCCAGTAGCCCCGCAGGGTATCGTGGCTCCTACGAGCAGTACTTC

j_gene: TRBJ1-1
abundance: few
d_gene: TRBD1
v_gene: TRBV19
CDR3aa: CASSILRDRDHTEAFF
CDR3nt: TGTGCCAGTAGTATCCTCCGGGACAGGGATCACACTGAAGCTTTCTTT

j_gene: TRBJ2-3
abundance: NA
d_gene: TRBD1
v_gene: TRBV5-5
CDR3aa: CASTETGGTDTQYF
CDR3nt: TGTGCCAGCACTGAGACAGGGGGGACAGATACGCAGTATTTT

j_gene: TRBJ2-3
abundance: NA
d_gene: NA
v_gene: TRBV7-2
CDR3aa: CASGHGDTQYF
CDR3nt: TGTGCCAGCGGCCATGGAGATACGCAGTATTTT

j_gene: TRBJ2-3
abundance: NA
d_gene: TRBD2
v_gene: TRBV6-1
CDR3aa: CASSDSGRAPDTQYF
CDR3nt: TGTGCCAGCAGTGATAGCGGGAGAGCCCCAGATACGCAGTATTTT

j_gene: TRBJ2-1
abundance: NA
d_gene: TRBD1
v_gene: TRBV7-2
CDR3aa: CASSSRTGYNEQFF
CDR3nt: TGTGCCAGCAGCTCTCGGACAGGCTACAATGAGCAGTTCTTC

j_gene: TRBJ2-3
abundance: NA
d_gene: NA
v_gene: TRBV4-2
CDR3aa: CASSRTITDTQYF
CDR3nt: TGTGCCAGCAGCCGGACTATCACAGATACGCAGTATTTT

j_gene: TRBJ2-7
abundance: NA
d_gene: NA
v_gene: TRBV9
CDR3aa: CASSVGLRLALDEQYF
CDR3nt: TGTGCCAGCAGCGTAGGGCTAAGACTGGCTTTGGACGAGCAGTACTTC

j_gene: TRBJ1-1
abundance: NA
d_gene: NA
v_gene: TRBV6-1
CDR3aa: CASSELDLNTEAFF
CDR3nt: TGTGCCAGCAGTGAGTTAGATTTGAACACTGAAGCTTTCTTT

j_gene: TRBJ2-3
abundance: NA
d_gene: NA
v_gene: TRBV5-1
CDR3aa: CASSLTGIGGDTQYF
CDR3nt: TGCGCCAGCAGCCTGACGGGGATTGGAGGGGATACGCAGTATTTT

j_gene: TRBJ2-5
abundance: NA
d_gene: TRBD2
v_gene: TRBV7-2
CDR3aa: CASSRGLAGRETQYF
CDR3nt: TGTGCCAGCAGCCGGGGACTAGCGGGAAGAGAGACCCAGTACTTC

j_gene: TRBJ1-2
abundance: NA
d_gene: NA
v_gene: TRBV7-8
CDR3aa: CASSGRTGDGYTF
CDR3nt: TGTGCCAGCAGCGGCCGGACTGGGGATGGCTACACCTTC

j_gene: TRBJ1-2
abundance: NA
d_gene: NA
v_gene: TRBV4-3
CDR3aa: CASSGGTGVLGGYTF
CDR3nt: TGCGCCAGCAGCGGAGGGACCGGGGTATTGGGTGGCTACACCTTC

j_gene: TRBJ1-1
abundance: NA
d_gene: TRBD1
v_gene: TRBV2
CDR3aa: CASRTGRRAEAFF
CDR3nt: TGTGCCAGCAGGACAGGGAGAAGAGCTGAAGCTTTCTTT